This T cell receptor beta chain came from a study of T cell repertoires in cytomegalovirus infection. Study-wide points: CMV-specific HLA-C-restricted TCR beta clonotypes dominated the ex vivo response.

TCRdb re-derived calls from the reads in MiXCR, one entry per CDR3 protein. The top ten hold about an eighth of the sample, which has 750,000 to 900,000 distinct CDR3 sequences, 25% to 35% seen once. This clonotype turned up a few times. As yet, its antigen is unknown. The clonotype was recovered from a human donor in good health (CMV status not recorded). Some clones in this sample may be carry-over from other donors' samples. Specimen: cultured CD8+ T cells from PBMCs, collected from culture after CMV antigen stimulation.

The chain's CDR3 is CASSFGRGRDTEAFF. The CDR3 DNA follows: TGTGCCAGCAGCTTCGGAAGGGGCAGGGACACTGAAGCTTTCTTT. V and J are TRBV5-6 and TRBJ1-1; D is perhaps TRBD1 (5 bases). Trimming left V 2 bases short and J 3 bases short, with 14 bases between. Germline V CDR1 and CDR2: SGHDT, YYEEEE. This CDR3 is built from 15 residues.